This T cell receptor beta chain is drawn from a study of blood T cell repertoires in COVID-19. The wider study: Acute-phase and convalescent COVID-19 samples originated in the United States, Italy and Spain. Nucleic acid was either cDNA or gDNA, and it came from T cells, B-cell-depleted T cells, or PBMCs.

The table came from immunoSEQ multiplex PCR; TCRdb's copy has only in-frame clones and leaves some out. The table includes 140,000 or so clones, 88% detected once. The CDR3 has 15 residues. V lost 5 bases, J lost 7 bases, and 7 bases stayed unmatched. Germline assignment: CDR1 LNHDA and CDR2 SQIVND (reference sequence). The chain links TRBV19 to TRBJ1-5; 11 positions agree with TRBD1. The sequenced sample was peripheral blood. The origin of this receptor is a man between 65 and 85 years old with acute or convalescent COVID-19. The CDR3 region has the DNA TGTGCCAGTAGTCTGGGACAGGGGGGCGGACAGCCCCAGCATTTT. This gives the protein CASSLGQGGGQPQHF.